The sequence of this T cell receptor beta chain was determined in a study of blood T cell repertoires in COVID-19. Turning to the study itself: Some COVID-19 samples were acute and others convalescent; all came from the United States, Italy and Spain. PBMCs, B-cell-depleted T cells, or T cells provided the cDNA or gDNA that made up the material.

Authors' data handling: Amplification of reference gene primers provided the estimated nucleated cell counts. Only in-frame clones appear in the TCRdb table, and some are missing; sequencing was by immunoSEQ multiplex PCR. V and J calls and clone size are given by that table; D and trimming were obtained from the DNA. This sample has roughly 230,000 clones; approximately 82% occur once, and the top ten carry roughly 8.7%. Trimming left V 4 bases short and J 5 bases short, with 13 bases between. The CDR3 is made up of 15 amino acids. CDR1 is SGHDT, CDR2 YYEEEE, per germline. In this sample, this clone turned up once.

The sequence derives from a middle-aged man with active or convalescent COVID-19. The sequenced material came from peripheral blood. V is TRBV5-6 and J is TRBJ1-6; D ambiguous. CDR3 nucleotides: TGTGCCAGCAGCCCCATGGGTCGGGATAATTCACCCCTCCACTTT. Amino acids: CASSPMGRDNSPLHF.